The 6 T cell receptor beta chains listed next were all sequenced from one sample in a study of blood T cell repertoires in COVID-19. Assay used: immunoSEQ multiplex PCR; TCRdb lists only in-frame clones, some missing. Here the sample spans 450,000 to 500,000 clones, 75% to 90% being singletons. The material sequenced was peripheral blood. The origin of the receptors is a human donor in a cohort sampled during active COVID-19.

The chain recombines TRBV6-6 with TRBJ1-4; a weak D match, TRBD1 (6 bases). The CDR3 extends over 13 amino acids. Between the trimmed V and J ends, which lost 8 bases and 8 bases, there was a span of 15 bases. Germline V CDR1 and CDR2: MNHNY, SVGAGI (reference sequence). The CDR3 sequence is CASGSQGPEKLFF. The CDR3 DNA follows: TGTGCCAGCGGAAGCCAGGGGCCCGAAAAACTGTTTTTT.

CDR3 in amino acids: CASSLRAGGILPLHF. The CDR3 coding sequence is TGTGCCAGCAGTTTAAGGGCAGGGGGAATTTTACCCCTCCACTTT. This chain links TRBV28 with TRBJ1-6, with 7 bases aligning to TRBD1. Looked up from germline, CDR1 is MDHEN and CDR2 is SYDVKM. V was pared by 2 bases and J by 12 bases, with 10 bases of the junction left unmatched. The CDR3 totals 15 residues.

The rearrangement joins TRBV11-2 to TRBJ2-3, with 12 bases matching TRBD2. The V gene's germline CDR1 is SGHAT and CDR2 FQNNGV. The V and J ends lost 4 bases and 3 bases, in that order; junction bases with no gene match: 8. The CDR3 extends over 17 amino acids. CDR3 DNA sequence: TGTGCCAGCAGCTACACGGGACTAGCGGGTCGGACAGATACGCAGTATTTT. It encodes CASSYTGLAGRTDTQYF. Full variable domain (outside the CDR3, taken from reference TRBV11-2 and TRBJ2-3): EAGVAQSPRYKIIEKRQSVAFWCNPISGHATLYWYQQILGQGPKLLIQFQNNGVVDDSQLPKDRFSAERLKGVDSTLKIQPAKLEDSAVYLCASSYTGLAGRTDTQYFGPGTRLTVL.

This chain uses TRBV7-6 with TRBJ2-1; 10 bases align to TRBD1. The germline CDR1 and CDR2 sequences are SGHVS and FNYEAQ. This CDR3 has 15 residues. The J segment lost 8 bases and the V segment lost 4 bases, leaving 8 bases of the junction unmatched. The CDR3 is CASSSSRDRGDEQFF. The CDR3 DNA reads as TGTGCCAGCAGCTCCTCCCGGGACAGGGGCGATGAGCAGTTCTTC.

This sequence joins TRBV2 and TRBJ1-4, with D perhaps TRBD1 (6 bases). The CDR3 length is 16 residues. CDR1 is SNHLY, CDR2 FYNNEI, per germline. V gave up 4 bases and J gave up 3 bases, with 15 bases separating them. DNA of the CDR3: TGTGCCAGCAGTGTGCAGGGGCTTCTGCCTAATGAAAAACTGTTTTTT. It specifies CASSVQGLLPNEKLFF.

The V call is TRBV2, the J call TRBJ1-6, with TRBD1 matching 8 bases. Per germline, CDR1 SNHLY and CDR2 FYNNEI. The CDR3 has 15 residues. V gave up 6 bases and J gave up 10 bases; unmatched junction bases: 11. The chain's CDR3 is CASSPIMTGESPLHF. The CDR3 DNA reads TGTGCCAGCAGCCCAATTATGACAGGGGAATCACCCCTCCACTTT.